This TCR beta chain was sequenced in a study of blood T cell repertoires in COVID-19. Background on the study: The United States, Italy and Spain supplied acute and convalescent COVID-19 samples. In each case, the material was cDNA or gDNA derived from T cells, B-cell-depleted T cells, or PBMCs.

This clone has just a few counts. Clones were read by immunoSEQ multiplex PCR, and TCRdb kept only the in-frame ones, dropping some. The table has 150,000 to 200,000 clones, 70% to 90% seen once. Seattle patient enrollment occurred during active infection, with longitudinal follow-up thereafter. The CDR3 has 17 amino acids. In germline, CDR1 is GTSNPN, CDR2 SVGIG (reference sequence). V dropped 8 bases and J dropped 0; count of bases not matched to a gene: 13. The specimen was peripheral blood. The chain combines TRBV30 with TRBJ2-3; 11 nucleotides line up with TRBD2. The source of this sequence is a woman in her fifties or sixties with COVID-19, enrolled during active disease. The CDR3 sequence is CAGSRLAGGSSTDTQYF. The DNA of the CDR3 is TGTGCCGGATCCCGGCTAGCGGGGGGTTCTAGCACAGATACGCAGTATTTT.